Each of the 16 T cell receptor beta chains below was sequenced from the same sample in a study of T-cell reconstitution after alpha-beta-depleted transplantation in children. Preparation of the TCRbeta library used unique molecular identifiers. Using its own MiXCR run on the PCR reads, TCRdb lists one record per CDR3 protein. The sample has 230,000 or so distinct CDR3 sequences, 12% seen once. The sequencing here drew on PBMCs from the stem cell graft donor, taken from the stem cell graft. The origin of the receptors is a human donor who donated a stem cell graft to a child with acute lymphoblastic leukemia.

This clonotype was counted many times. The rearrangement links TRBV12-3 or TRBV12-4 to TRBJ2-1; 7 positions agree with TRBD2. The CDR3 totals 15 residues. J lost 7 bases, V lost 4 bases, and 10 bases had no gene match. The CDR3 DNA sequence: TGTGCCAGCAGTTCCTTAATAGCGGGCGGTAATGAGCAGTTCTTC. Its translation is CASSSLIAGGNEQFF.

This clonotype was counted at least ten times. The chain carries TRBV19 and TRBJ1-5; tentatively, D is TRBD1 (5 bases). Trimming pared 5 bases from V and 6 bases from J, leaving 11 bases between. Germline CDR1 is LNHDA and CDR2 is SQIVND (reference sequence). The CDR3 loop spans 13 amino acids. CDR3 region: CASSSAGGQPQHF. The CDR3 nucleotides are TGTGCCAGTAGTTCTGCCGGGGGTCAGCCCCAGCATTTT.

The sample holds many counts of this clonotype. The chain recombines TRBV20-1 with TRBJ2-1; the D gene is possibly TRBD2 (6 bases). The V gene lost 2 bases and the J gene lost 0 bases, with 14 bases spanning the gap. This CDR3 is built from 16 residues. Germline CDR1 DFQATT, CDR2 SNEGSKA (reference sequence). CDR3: CSARQSRLVSYNEQFF. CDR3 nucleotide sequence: TGCAGTGCTAGACAATCAAGACTAGTCTCCTACAATGAGCAGTTCTTC.

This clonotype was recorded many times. CDR3 DNA sequence: TGTGCCAGCAGCCCAGGAGGGTCCATGAACACTGAAGCTTTCTTT. Its translation is CASSPGGSMNTEAFF. The chain has TRBV7-8 and TRBJ1-1; no clear D. Germline V gene lookup returns CDR1 SGHVS and CDR2 FQNEAQ. The CDR3 length is 15 residues. Trimming took off 5 bases at V and 0 bases at J, with 13 bases between the two ends.

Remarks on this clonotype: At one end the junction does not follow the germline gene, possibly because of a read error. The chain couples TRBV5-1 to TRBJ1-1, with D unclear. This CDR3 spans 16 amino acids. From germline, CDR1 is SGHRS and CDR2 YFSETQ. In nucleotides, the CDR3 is TGCGCCAGAAGCTTGGAGGCGGTGACTTCGAACACTGAAGCTTTCTTT. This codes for CARSLEAVTSNTEAFF.

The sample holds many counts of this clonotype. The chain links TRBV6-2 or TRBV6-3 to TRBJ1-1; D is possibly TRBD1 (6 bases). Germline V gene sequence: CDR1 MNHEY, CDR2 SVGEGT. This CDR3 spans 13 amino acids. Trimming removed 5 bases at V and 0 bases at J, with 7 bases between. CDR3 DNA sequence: TGTGCCAGCAGTCGGGACATGAACACTGAAGCTTTCTTT. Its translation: CASSRDMNTEAFF.

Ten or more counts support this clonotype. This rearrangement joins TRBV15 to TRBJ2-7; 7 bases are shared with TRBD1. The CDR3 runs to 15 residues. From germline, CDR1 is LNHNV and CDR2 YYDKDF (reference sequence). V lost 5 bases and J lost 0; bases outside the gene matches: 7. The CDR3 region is CATSVDRASSYEQYF. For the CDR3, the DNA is TGTGCCACCAGCGTCGACAGGGCGAGCTCCTACGAGCAGTACTTC.

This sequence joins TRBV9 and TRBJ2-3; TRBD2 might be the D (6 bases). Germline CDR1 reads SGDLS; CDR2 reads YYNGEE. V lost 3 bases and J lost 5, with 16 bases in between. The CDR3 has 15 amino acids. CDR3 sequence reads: CASSERRASLDTQYF. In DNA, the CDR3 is TGTGCCAGCAGCGAGAGGAGGGCCTCTTTAGATACGCAGTATTTT.

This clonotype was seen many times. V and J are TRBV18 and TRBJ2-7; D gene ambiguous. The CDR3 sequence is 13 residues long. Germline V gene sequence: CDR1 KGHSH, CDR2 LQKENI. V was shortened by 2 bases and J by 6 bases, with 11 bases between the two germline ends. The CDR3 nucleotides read TGTGCCAGCTCACCAATAAGGGATAGCGAGCAGTACTTC. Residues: CASSPIRDSEQYF.

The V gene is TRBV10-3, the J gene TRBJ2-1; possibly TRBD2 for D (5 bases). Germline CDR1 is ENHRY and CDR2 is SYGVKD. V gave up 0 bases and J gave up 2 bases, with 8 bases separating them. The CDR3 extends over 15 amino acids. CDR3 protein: CAISESREPYNEQFF. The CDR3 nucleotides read TGTGCCATCAGTGAGTCCCGGGAACCCTACAATGAGCAGTTCTTC.

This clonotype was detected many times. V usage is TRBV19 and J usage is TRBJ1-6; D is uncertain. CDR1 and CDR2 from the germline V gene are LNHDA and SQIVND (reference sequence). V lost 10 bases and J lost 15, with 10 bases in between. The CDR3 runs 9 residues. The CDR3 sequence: CATTLGLHF. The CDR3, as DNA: TGTGCCACTACCTTGGGCCTCCACTTT. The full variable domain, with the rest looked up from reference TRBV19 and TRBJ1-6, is DGGITQSPKYLFRKEGQNVTLSCEQNLNHDAMYWYRQDPGQGLRLIYYSQIVNDFQKGDIAEGYSVSREKKESFPLTVTSAQKNPTAFYLCATTLGLHFGNGTRLTVT.

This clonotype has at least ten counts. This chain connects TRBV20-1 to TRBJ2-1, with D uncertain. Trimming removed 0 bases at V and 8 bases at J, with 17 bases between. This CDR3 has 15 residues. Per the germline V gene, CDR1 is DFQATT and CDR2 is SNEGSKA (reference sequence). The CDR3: CSARDYLPTTYEQFF. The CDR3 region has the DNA TGCAGTGCTAGAGACTACCTACCAACCACGTATGAGCAGTTCTTC.

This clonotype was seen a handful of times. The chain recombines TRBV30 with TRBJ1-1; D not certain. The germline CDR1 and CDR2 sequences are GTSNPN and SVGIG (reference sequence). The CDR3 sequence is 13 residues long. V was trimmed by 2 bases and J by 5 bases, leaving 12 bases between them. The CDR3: CAWSSRGRTEAFF. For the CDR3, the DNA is TGTGCCTGGAGTTCCCGCGGACGGACTGAAGCTTTCTTT.

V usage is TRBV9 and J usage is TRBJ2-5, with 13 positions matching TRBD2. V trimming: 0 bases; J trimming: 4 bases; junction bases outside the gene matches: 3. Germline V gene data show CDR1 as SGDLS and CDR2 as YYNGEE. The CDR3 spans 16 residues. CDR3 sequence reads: CASSVVTSGGLETQYF. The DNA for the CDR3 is TGTGCCAGCAGCGTAGTGACTAGCGGGGGGCTAGAGACCCAGTACTTC.

Written as DNA, the CDR3 is TGTGCCAGTAGTTTTGAAGGGAACACCGGGGAGCTGTTTTTT. Its protein product is CASSFEGNTGELFF. This chain joins TRBV19 and TRBJ2-2; D is undetermined. The CDR3 totals 14 residues. V was cut by 5 bases and J by 1 base, with 8 bases left in between. Germline CDR1 reads LNHDA; CDR2 reads SQIVND (reference sequence).

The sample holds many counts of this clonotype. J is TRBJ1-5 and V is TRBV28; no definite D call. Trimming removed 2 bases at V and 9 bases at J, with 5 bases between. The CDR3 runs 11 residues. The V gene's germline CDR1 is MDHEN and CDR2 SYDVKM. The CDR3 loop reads CASSLKRPQHF. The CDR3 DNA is TGTGCCAGCAGTTTAAAACGGCCCCAGCATTTT.